This T cell receptor (beta chain) comes out of a study of T cells in Graves' hyperthyroidism and ophthalmopathy. The CDR3 regions of TCR beta were amplified from RNA transcripts. Using the HTBI primer set, a first-round RT-PCR was run on the TCR CDR3. One entry per CDR3 protein results from TCRdb running MiXCR on the multiplex PCR reads. The table lists around 520,000 distinct CDR3 sequences, less than 15% of them singletons. Participants, patients aged 18 to 65, had newly diagnosed hyperthyroidism with a duration under 2 months. In regard to this clonotype: Its antigen is undetermined.

Findings and limits, study-wide: Separating ophthalmopathy from stable hyperthyroidism was achieved by a 13 V-J model. Appearing also in blood were most of the thyroid clonotypes expanded above 0.001.

Germline assignment: CDR1 SGDLS and CDR2 YYNGEE. The CDR3 has 12 residues. Between the trimmed V and J ends, which lost 3 bases and 3 bases, there was a span of 4 bases. Sequencing was carried out using blood. This clonotype originated in a woman in her 40s with Graves' hyperthyroidism. The V and J genes are TRBV9 and TRBJ2-1; D gene uncertain. The CDR3 reads CASSADYNEQFF. CDR3 coding DNA: TGTGCCAGCAGCGCGGACTACAATGAGCAGTTCTTC.